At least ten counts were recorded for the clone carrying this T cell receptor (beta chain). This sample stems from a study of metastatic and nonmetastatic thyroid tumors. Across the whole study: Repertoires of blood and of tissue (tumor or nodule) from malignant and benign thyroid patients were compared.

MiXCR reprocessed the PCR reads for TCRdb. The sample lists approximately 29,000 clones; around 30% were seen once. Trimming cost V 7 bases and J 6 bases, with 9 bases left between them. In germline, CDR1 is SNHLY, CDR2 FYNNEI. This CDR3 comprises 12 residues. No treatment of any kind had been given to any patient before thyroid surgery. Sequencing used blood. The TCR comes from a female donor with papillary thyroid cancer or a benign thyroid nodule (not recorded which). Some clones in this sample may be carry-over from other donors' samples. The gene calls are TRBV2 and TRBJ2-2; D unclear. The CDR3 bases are TGTGCCAGCAAGGCCCCGGCCGGGGAGCTGTTTTTT. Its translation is CASKAPAGELFF. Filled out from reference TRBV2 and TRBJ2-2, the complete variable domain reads EPEVTQTPSHQVTQMGQEVILRCVPISNHLYFYWYRQILGQKVEFLVSFYNNEISEKSEIFDDQFSVERPDGSNFTLKIRSTKLEDSAMYFCASKAPAGELFFGEGSRLTVL.